Here is one T cell receptor beta chain with its context. Its antigen is not known. This entry is derived from a study of T cell responses to AZD1222 COVID-19 vaccine. Whole-study results and caveats: Of the AZD1222 recipients, only five to seven were seropositive at baseline.

The CDR3 totals 16 residues. V was trimmed by 2 bases and J by 1 base, leaving 17 bases between them. CDR1 SQVTM and CDR2 ANQGSEA come from the germline V gene. Profiled with immunoSEQ multiplex PCR; TCRdb holds only in-frame clones, not every one. The sample records over 150,000 clones, around 88% being singletons. Sequences were derived from peripheral blood, sampled on day 0 of AZD1222 vaccination. This sequence originates from an adult in good health. The chain uses TRBV29-1 and TRBJ1-1; D not resolved. The CDR3 DNA sequence: TGCAGCGTTGAATTTTGGGGTGACGGACCGAACACTGAAGCTTTCTTT. It specifies CSVEFWGDGPNTEAFF.